This T cell receptor (beta chain) was captured by sequencing in a study of regulatory T cells in long-lasting Graves disease. With 6 bases clipped from V and 1 base from J, the junction kept 4 bases outside the gene matches. Per germline, CDR1 WSHSY and CDR2 SAAADI. The CDR3 totals 17 residues. This clonotype appeared many times. For TCR beta, libraries came from iRepertoire HTBI primers and Arm-PCR of CDR3 regions. TCRdb re-called the multiplex PCR reads with MiXCR, one entry per CDR3 protein. The sample has 450,000 to 700,000 distinct CDR3 sequences, approximately 13% seen once. Indicated time point: newly diagnosed GD, antithyroid drugs for less than 3 months. The TCR library used RNA extracted from PBMCs. These sequences were also reported in another study, on T cells in Graves' hyperthyroidism and ophthalmopathy.

The receptor comes from a man aged 30 to 39 with Graves disease. The gene calls are TRBV10-2 and TRBJ2-2; TRBD2 matches at 14 bases. This sample comprised peripheral blood mononuclear cells (PBMCs), obtained at new diagnosis, from a patient treated with antithyroid drugs. CDR3 in amino acids: CASRRLAGGMNTGELFF. DNA for the CDR3: TGCGCCAGCAGGAGACTAGCGGGAGGGATGAACACCGGGGAGCTGTTTTTT.